The rows below give T cell receptor beta chains drawn from one sample of a study of cytomegalovirus exposure and HLA in healthy donors. Using immunoSEQ multiplex PCR, the repertoire was profiled, and TCRdb retains in-frame clones only, with some absent. The repertoire holds about 220,000 clones, with about 89% as singletons. The sequencing input was PBMCs. Every receptor here comes from a young woman in good health and CMV-seronegative. CDR3s include the opening cysteine and the closing phenylalanine or tryptophan. The D gene is left open where the match is weak. For some rows the clone size is stated as once, few or many, or as a class when expanded; others skip it.

CDR3aa: CASSLGLAGGAGEQYF
CDR3nt: TGTGCCAGCAGCTTAGGACTAGCGGGAGGAGCAGGCGAGCAGTACTTC
v_gene: TRBV5-4
d_gene: TRBD2
abundance: -
j_gene: TRBJ2-7

CDR3aa: CASSLWQAGNTIYF
CDR3nt: TGTGCCAGCAGCTTATGGCAGGCTGGAAACACCATATATTTT
v_gene: TRBV11-3
d_gene: -
abundance: -
j_gene: TRBJ1-3

CDR3aa: CASRIRDRNYNEQFF
CDR3nt: TGTGCCTCGCGAATTCGGGACAGAAATTACAATGAGCAGTTCTTC
v_gene: TRBV5-8
d_gene: TRBD1
abundance: -
j_gene: TRBJ2-1

CDR3aa: CASSFAKSGAYEQYF
CDR3nt: TGTGCCAGCAGCTTCGCGAAATCGGGAGCCTACGAGCAGTACTTC
v_gene: TRBV7-3
d_gene: -
abundance: -
j_gene: TRBJ2-7

CDR3aa: CASSPSQGVSHEQFF
CDR3nt: TGCGCCAGCAGCCCTTCACAGGGAGTTTCCCATGAGCAGTTCTTC
v_gene: TRBV5-1
d_gene: -
abundance: -
j_gene: TRBJ2-1

CDR3aa: CATSRGLTRDSYGYTF
CDR3nt: TGTGCCACCAGCAGAGGCCTAACCCGGGACAGCTATGGCTACACCTTC
v_gene: TRBV15
d_gene: TRBD1
abundance: -
j_gene: TRBJ1-2

CDR3aa: CASTETGNRGIGTGELFF
CDR3nt: TGTGCCAGCACCGAGACTGGGAACAGGGGAATCGGCACCGGGGAGCTGTTTTTT
v_gene: TRBV28
d_gene: TRBD1
abundance: few
j_gene: TRBJ2-2

CDR3aa: CASKGATTNYGYTF
CDR3nt: TGTGCCAGCAAAGGGGCCACGACTAACTATGGCTACACCTTC
v_gene: TRBV27
d_gene: -
abundance: -
j_gene: TRBJ1-2

CDR3aa: CASSLLAGEGYTF
CDR3nt: TGTGCCAGCAGCTTGTTGGCAGGGGAGGGCTACACCTTC
v_gene: TRBV5-4
d_gene: -
abundance: -
j_gene: TRBJ1-2

CDR3aa: CATSMDRAQPQHF
CDR3nt: TGTGCCACCAGCATGGACAGGGCTCAGCCCCAGCATTTT
v_gene: TRBV15
d_gene: TRBD1
abundance: -
j_gene: TRBJ1-5

CDR3aa: CSVGSRDRGIGELFF
CDR3nt: TGCAGCGTTGGTTCTCGGGACAGGGGTATCGGGGAGCTGTTTTTT
v_gene: TRBV29-1
d_gene: TRBD1
abundance: -
j_gene: TRBJ2-2

CDR3aa: CASEGQGVTEAFF
CDR3nt: TGTGCCAGCGAGGGACAGGGGGTCACTGAAGCTTTCTTT
v_gene: TRBV6-1
d_gene: TRBD1
abundance: -
j_gene: TRBJ1-1

CDR3aa: CASSLQGQGGYGYTF
CDR3nt: TGTGCCAGCAGCCTACAGGGACAGGGAGGTTATGGCTACACCTTC
v_gene: TRBV7-6
d_gene: TRBD1
abundance: -
j_gene: TRBJ1-2

CDR3aa: CAWSVAWSSGRHEQFF
CDR3nt: TGTGCCTGGAGTGTAGCTTGGTCTAGCGGGAGACATGAGCAGTTCTTC
v_gene: TRBV30
d_gene: TRBD2
abundance: -
j_gene: TRBJ2-1

CDR3aa: CASSEIGQGVAYGYTF
CDR3nt: TGTGCCAGCAGTGAGATAGGACAGGGGGTTGCCTATGGCTACACCTTC
v_gene: TRBV2
d_gene: TRBD1
abundance: -
j_gene: TRBJ1-2

CDR3aa: CASSPGNLEGLIFF
CDR3nt: TGCGCCAGCAGCCCCGGGAACCTTGAGGGACTAATCTTCTTC
v_gene: TRBV5-1
d_gene: TRBD2
abundance: -
j_gene: TRBJ2-1

CDR3aa: CASSSGTGVGQPQHF
CDR3nt: TGTGCCAGCAGTTCCGGGACAGGGGTAGGACAGCCCCAGCATTTT
v_gene: TRBV28
d_gene: TRBD1
abundance: few
j_gene: TRBJ1-5

CDR3aa: CASSLTSGSFDEQFF
CDR3nt: TGTGCCAGCAGTTTGACTAGCGGGAGTTTCGATGAGCAGTTCTTC
v_gene: TRBV2
d_gene: TRBD2
abundance: -
j_gene: TRBJ2-1

CDR3aa: CAVPRGRRKPQHF
CDR3nt: TGTGCCGTACCAAGGGGCCGGCGCAAGCCCCAGCATTTT
v_gene: TRBV19
d_gene: -
abundance: -
j_gene: TRBJ1-5

CDR3aa: CSVGRDEQYF
CDR3nt: TGCAGCGTGGGGAGAGACGAGCAGTACTTC
v_gene: TRBV29-1
d_gene: -
abundance: -
j_gene: TRBJ2-7

CDR3aa: CASSLSGRSSYNEQFF
CDR3nt: TGTGCCAGCAGCCTATCCGGGAGGAGCTCCTACAATGAGCAGTTCTTC
v_gene: TRBV6-6
d_gene: TRBD2
abundance: -
j_gene: TRBJ2-1

CDR3aa: CASSSDFAIYNEQFF
CDR3nt: TGTGCCAGCAGTTCCGACTTCGCGATCTACAATGAGCAGTTCTTC
v_gene: TRBV28
d_gene: -
abundance: -
j_gene: TRBJ2-1

CDR3aa: CASSEARARGRDEQFF
CDR3nt: TGTGCCAGCAGTGAGGCTAGGGCGAGGGGGCGCGATGAGCAGTTCTTC
v_gene: TRBV6-1
d_gene: TRBD1
abundance: -
j_gene: TRBJ2-1